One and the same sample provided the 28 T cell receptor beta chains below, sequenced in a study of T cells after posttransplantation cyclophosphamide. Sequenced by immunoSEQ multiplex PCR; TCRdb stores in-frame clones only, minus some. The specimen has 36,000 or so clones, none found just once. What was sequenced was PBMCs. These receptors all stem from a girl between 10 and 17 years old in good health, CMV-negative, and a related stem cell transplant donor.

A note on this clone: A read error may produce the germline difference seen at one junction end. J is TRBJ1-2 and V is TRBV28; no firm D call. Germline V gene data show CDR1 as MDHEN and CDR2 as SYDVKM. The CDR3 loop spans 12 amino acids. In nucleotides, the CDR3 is TGTGCCGGCAGTTTTAGAACCTATGGCTACACCTTC. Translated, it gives CAGSFRTYGYTF.

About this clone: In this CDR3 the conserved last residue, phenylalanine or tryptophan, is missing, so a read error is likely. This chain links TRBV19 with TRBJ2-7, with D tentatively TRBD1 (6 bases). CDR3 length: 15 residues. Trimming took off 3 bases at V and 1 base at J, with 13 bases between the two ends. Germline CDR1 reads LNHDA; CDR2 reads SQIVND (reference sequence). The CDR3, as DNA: TGTGCCAGTAGTATGTATACAGGGTTTTCCTACGAGCAGTACCTC. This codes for CASSMYTGFSYEQYL.

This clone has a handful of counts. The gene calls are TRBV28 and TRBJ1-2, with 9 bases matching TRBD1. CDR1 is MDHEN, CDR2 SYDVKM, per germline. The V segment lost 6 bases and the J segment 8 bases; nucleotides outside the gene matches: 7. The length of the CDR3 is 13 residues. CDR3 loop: CASRVQGARGYTF. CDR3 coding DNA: TGTGCCAGCAGAGTACAGGGGGCAAGGGGCTACACCTTC.

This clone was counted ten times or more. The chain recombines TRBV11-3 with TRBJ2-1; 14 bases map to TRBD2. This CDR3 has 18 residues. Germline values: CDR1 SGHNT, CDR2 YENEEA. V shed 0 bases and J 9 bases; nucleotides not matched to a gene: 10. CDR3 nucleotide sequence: TGTGCCAGCAGCTTAGAGGGCCCGACTAGCGGGAGGGGGCTTGAGCAGTTCTTC. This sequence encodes CASSLEGPTSGRGLEQFF.

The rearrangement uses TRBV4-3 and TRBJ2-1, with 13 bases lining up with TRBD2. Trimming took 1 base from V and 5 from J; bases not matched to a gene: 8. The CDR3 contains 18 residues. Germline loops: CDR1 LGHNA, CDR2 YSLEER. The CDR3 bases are TGCGCCAGCAGCCAAGGTACTAGCGGGAGGGCCAACCACAATGAGCAGTTCTTC. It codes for CASSQGTSGRANHNEQFF.

The CDR3 DNA follows: TGTGCCAGCAGGAAGGCCACAGTAGCCAAAAACATTCAGTACTTC. Protein: CASRKATVAKNIQYF. The chain uses TRBV6-5 and TRBJ2-4; D is unresolved. Germline loops: CDR1 MNHEY, CDR2 SVGAGI. The V end was cut by 6 bases, the J end by 0 bases, with 12 bases between. The CDR3 consists of 15 residues.

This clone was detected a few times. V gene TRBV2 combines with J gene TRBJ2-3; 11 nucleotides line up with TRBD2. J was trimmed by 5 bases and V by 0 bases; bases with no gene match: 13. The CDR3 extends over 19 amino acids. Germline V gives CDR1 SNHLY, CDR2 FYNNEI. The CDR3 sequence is CASSEANLAGGPFIDTQYF. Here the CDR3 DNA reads TGTGCCAGCAGTGAAGCTAACCTAGCGGGGGGCCCCTTCATAGATACGCAGTATTTT.

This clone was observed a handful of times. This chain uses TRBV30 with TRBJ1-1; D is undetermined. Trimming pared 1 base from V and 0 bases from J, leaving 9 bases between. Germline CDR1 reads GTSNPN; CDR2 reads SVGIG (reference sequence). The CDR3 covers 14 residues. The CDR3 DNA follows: TGTGCCTGGAGTGAGCGGGGTATGAACACTGAAGCTTTCTTT. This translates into CAWSERGMNTEAFF.

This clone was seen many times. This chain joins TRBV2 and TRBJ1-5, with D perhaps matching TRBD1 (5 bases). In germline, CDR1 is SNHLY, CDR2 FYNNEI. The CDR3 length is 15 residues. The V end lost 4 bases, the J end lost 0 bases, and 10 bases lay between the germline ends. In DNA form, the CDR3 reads TGTGCCAGCAGTGTGGAGGGACCTAGCAATCAGCCCCAGCATTTT. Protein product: CASSVEGPSNQPQHF.

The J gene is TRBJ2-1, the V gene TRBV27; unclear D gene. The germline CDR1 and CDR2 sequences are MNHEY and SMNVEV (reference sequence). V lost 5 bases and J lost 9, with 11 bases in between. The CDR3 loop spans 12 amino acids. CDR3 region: CASSRMESEQFF. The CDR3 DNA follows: TGTGCCAGCAGTCGGATGGAGTCTGAGCAGTTCTTC.

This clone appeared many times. Here the CDR3 reads CASSFRWNTGELFF. In nucleotides, the CDR3 is TGTGCCAGCAGTTTCAGGTGGAACACCGGGGAGCTGTTTTTT. This sequence joins TRBV28 and TRBJ2-2; D not resolved. There are 14 residues in the CDR3. The germline V gene has CDR1 MDHEN and CDR2 SYDVKM. Trimming took 3 bases from V and 1 from J, leaving 6 bases between them.

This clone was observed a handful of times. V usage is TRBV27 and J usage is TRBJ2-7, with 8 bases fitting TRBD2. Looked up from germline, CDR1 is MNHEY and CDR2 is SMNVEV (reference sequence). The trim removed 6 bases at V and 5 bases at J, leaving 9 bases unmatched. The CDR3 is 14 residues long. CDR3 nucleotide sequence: TGTGCCAGCAGCGACGGGAGGGCCACCAACGAGCAGTACTTC. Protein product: CASSDGRATNEQYF.

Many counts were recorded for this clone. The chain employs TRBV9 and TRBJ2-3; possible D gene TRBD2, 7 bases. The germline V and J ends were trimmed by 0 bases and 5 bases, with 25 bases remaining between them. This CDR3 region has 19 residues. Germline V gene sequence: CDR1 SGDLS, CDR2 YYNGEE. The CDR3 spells CASSVGGGARSTSGDTQYF. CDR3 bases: TGTGCCAGCAGCGTAGGAGGGGGGGCGAGGAGCACGAGCGGAGATACGCAGTATTTT.

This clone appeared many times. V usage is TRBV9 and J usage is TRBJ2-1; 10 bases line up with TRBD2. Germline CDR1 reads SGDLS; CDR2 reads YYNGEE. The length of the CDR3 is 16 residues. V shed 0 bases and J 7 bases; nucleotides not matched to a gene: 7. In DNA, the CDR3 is TGTGCCAGCAGCGTAGGGATCCTAGCGGGAGATAATGAGCAGTTCTTC. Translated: CASSVGILAGDNEQFF.

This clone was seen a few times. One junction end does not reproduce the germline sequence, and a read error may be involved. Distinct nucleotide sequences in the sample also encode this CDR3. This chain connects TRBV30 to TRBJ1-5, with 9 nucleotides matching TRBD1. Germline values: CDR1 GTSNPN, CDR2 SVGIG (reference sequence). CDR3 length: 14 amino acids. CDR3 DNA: TGTGCCTGGAGTTTGGGACAGGGAGAGCAGCCCCAACATTTT. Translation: CAWSLGQGEQPQHF.

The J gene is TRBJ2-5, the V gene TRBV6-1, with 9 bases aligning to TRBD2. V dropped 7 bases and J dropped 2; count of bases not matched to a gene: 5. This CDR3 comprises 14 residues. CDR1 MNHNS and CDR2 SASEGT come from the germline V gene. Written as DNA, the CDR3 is TGTGCCAGCACAAGGGGACTAGCTCAAGAGACCCAGTACTTC. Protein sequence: CASTRGLAQETQYF.

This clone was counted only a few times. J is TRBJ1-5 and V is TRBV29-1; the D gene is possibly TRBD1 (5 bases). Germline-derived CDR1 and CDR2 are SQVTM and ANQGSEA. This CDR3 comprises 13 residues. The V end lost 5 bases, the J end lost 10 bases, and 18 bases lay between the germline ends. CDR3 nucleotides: TGCAGCGTTCGAGACAGCCCCAATGTCCCCCAGCATTTT. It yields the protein CSVRDSPNVPQHF.

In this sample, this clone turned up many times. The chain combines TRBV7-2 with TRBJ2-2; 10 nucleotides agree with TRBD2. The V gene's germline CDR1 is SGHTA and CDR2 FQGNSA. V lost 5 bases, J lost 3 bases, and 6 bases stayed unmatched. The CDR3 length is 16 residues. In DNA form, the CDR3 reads TGTGCCAGCAGCGGCAGGACTAGCGGATACACCGGGGAGCTGTTTTTT. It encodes CASSGRTSGYTGELFF.

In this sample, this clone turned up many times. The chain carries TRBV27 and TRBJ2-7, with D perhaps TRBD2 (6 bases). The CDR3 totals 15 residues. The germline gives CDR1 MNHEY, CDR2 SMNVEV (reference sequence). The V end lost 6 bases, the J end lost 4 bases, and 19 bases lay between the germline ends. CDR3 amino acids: CASSPGGVSVYEQYF. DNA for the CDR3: TGTGCCAGCAGCCCAGGAGGGGTCAGTGTTTACGAGCAGTACTTC.

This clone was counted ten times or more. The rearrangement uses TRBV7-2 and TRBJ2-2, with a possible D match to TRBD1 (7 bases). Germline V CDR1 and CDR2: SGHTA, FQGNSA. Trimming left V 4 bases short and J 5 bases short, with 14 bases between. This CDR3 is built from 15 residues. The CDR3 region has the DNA TGTGCCAGCAGCTCCTGGACAGGAGGGACCGGGGAGCTGTTTTTT. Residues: CASSSWTGGTGELFF. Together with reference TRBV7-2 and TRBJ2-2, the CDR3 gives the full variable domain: GAGVSQSPSNKVTEKGKDVELRCDPISGHTALYWYRQSLGQGLEFLIYFQGNSAPDKSGLPSDRFSAERTGGSVSTLTIQRTQQEDSAVYLCASSSWTGGTGELFFGEGSRLTVL.

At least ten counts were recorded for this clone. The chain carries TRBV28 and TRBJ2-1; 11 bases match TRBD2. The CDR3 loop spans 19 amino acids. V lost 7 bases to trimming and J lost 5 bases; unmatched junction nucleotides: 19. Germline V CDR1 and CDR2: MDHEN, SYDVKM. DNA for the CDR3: TGTGCCAGCAACTCACGGGGGCTGTGGACTAGCGGGTATCACAATGAGCAGTTCTTC. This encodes CASNSRGLWTSGYHNEQFF.

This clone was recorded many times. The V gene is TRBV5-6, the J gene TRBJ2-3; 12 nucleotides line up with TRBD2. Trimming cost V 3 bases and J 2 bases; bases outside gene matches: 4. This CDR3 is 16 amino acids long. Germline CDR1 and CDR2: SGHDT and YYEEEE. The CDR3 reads CASSSGLAGPTDTQYF. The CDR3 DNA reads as TGTGCCAGCAGCTCTGGACTAGCGGGGCCCACAGATACGCAGTATTTT.

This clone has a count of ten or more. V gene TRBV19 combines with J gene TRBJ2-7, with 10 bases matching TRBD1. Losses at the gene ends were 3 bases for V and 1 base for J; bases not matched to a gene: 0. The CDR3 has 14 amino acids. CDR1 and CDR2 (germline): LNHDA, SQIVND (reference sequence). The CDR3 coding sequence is TGTGCCAGTAGTATGGGACAGGGGTCCTACGAGCAGTACTTC. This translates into CASSMGQGSYEQYF. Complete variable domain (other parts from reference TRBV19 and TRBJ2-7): DGGITQSPKYLFRKEGQNVTLSCEQNLNHDAMYWYRQDPGQGLRLIYYSQIVNDFQKGDIAEGYSVSREKKESFPLTVTSAQKNPTAFYLCASSMGQGSYEQYFGPGTRLTVT.

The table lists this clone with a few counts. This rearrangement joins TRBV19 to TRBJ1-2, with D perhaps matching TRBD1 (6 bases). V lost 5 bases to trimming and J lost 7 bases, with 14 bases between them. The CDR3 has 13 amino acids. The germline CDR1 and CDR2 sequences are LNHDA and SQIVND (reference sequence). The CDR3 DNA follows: TGTGCCAGTAGTGTGGACAGATTCGGTGGCTACACCTTC. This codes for CASSVDRFGGYTF.

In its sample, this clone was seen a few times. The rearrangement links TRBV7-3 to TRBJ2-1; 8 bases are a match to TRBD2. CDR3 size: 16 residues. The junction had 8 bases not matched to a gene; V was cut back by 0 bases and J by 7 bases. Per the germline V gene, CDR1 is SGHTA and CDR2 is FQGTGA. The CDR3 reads CASSLTSSGLLNEQFF. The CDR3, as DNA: TGTGCCAGCAGCTTAACGTCTAGCGGGTTGTTGAATGAGCAGTTCTTC.

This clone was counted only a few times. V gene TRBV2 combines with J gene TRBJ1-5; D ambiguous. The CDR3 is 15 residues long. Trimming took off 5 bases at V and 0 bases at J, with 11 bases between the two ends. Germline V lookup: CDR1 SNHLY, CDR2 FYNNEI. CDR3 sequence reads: CASSPAGYSNQPQHF. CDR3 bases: TGTGCCAGCAGTCCCGCGGGGTATAGCAATCAGCCCCAGCATTTT. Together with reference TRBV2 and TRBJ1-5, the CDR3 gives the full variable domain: EPEVTQTPSHQVTQMGQEVILRCVPISNHLYFYWYRQILGQKVEFLVSFYNNEISEKSEIFDDQFSVERPDGSNFTLKIRSTKLEDSAMYFCASSPAGYSNQPQHFGDGTRLSIL.

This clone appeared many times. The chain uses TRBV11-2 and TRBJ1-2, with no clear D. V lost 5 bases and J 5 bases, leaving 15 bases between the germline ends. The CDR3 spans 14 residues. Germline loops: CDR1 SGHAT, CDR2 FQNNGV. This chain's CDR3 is CASSQKITGYGYTF. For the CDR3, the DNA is TGTGCCAGCAGCCAAAAAATCACGGGTTATGGCTACACCTTC.

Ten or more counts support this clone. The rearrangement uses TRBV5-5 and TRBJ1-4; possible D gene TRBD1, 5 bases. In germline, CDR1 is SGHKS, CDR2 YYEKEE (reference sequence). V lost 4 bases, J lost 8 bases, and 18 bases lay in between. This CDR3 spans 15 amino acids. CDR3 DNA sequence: TGTGCCAGCAGCCTAGTTGACAGTGCCTGGGAAAAACTGTTTTTT. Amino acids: CASSLVDSAWEKLFF.